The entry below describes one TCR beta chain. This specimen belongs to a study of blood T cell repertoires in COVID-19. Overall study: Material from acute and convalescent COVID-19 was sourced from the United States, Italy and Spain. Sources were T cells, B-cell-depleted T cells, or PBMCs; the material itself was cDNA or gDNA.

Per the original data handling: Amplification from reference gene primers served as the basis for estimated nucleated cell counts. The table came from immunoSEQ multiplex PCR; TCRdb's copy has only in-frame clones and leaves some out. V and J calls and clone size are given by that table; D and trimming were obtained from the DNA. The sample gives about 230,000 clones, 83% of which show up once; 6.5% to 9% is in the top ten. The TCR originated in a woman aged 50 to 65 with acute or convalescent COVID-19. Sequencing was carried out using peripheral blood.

CDR3 amino acids: CASSPTKGDYGYTF. The CDR3, as DNA: TGTGCCAGCAGCCCGACGAAGGGGGACTATGGCTACACCTTC. This chain connects TRBV5-4 to TRBJ1-2, with TRBD1 as a possible D gene (6 bases). Trimming took off 4 bases at V and 3 bases at J, with 13 bases between the two ends. CDR1 and CDR2 from the germline V gene are SGHNT and YYREEE (reference sequence). The CDR3 length is 14 residues.